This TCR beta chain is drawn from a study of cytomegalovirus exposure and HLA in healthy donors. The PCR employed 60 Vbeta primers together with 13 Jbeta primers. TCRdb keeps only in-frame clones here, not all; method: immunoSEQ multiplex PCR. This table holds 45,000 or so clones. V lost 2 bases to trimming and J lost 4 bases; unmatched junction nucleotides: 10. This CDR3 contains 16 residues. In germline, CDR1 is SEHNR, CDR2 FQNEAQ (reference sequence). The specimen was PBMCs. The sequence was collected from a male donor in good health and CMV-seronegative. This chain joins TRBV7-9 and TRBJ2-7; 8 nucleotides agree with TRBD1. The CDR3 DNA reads TGTGCCAGCAGCTTAACAATGGCCCAGGGGGCATACGAGCAGTACTTC. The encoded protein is CASSLTMAQGAYEQYF.